Below, 12 T cell receptor beta chains from the same sample are listed, as sequenced in a study of T cells in Graves' hyperthyroidism and ophthalmopathy. The source material, RNA transcripts, was used to amplify TCR beta CDR3 regions. The study used the HTBI primer set for a first-round RT-PCR of the TCR CDR3. One entry per CDR3 protein, called by TCRdb with MiXCR from the multiplex PCR reads. The data contain some 600,000 distinct CDR3 sequences, about 15% of them singletons. Sequences were obtained from blood. These receptors came from a woman in her twenties or thirties with Graves' hyperthyroidism that later progressed to Graves' ophthalmopathy.

This clonotype has a count of ten or more. The chain recombines TRBV7-8 with TRBJ2-7; a possible D gene is TRBD1 (6 bases). Trimming removed 5 bases at V and 1 base at J, with 15 bases between. CDR3 length equals 15 residues. Germline-derived CDR1 and CDR2 are SGHVS and FQNEAQ. This CDR3 is CASSINRDKSYEQYF. The CDR3 DNA reads as TGTGCCAGCAGCATAAACCGGGACAAGTCCTACGAGCAGTACTTC.

This clonotype appeared many times. This chain connects TRBV10-1 to TRBJ1-1, with D tentatively TRBD1 (5 bases). Germline CDR1 and CDR2: WNHNN and SYGVQD (reference sequence). This CDR3 contains 15 residues. Trimming took 6 bases from V and 7 from J, leaving 21 bases between them. The CDR3 sequence: CASSLSPGATNEAFF. CDR3 coding DNA: TGCGCCAGCAGCCTCTCTCCTGGGGCGACCAATGAAGCTTTCTTT.

This clonotype was observed many times. V is TRBV5-5 and J is TRBJ1-6; D is unclear. Germline V lookup: CDR1 SGHKS, CDR2 YYEKEE (reference sequence). This CDR3 has 14 amino acids. Deletions cut 0 bases from V and 7 bases from J, with 8 bases between. The CDR3 DNA reads as TGTGCCAGCAGCTTGGAGGTGGAGAATTCACCCCTCCACTTT. It is translated as CASSLEVENSPLHF.

This clonotype was seen at least ten times. The chain employs TRBV7-2 and TRBJ1-1; D not certain. Germline V gives CDR1 SGHTA, CDR2 FQGNSA. The CDR3 is made up of 15 amino acids. Trimming took off 0 bases at V and 5 bases at J, with 13 bases between the two ends. CDR3 loop: CASSLADGRRTEAFF. DNA of the CDR3: TGTGCCAGCAGCTTAGCGGACGGACGAAGGACTGAAGCTTTCTTT.

Worth noting for this clonotype: This may be a read error, as it is one base from a much larger clone. The rearrangement joins TRBV28 to TRBJ1-2, with unresolved D. The CDR3 sequence is 13 residues long. Looked up from germline, CDR1 is MDHEN and CDR2 is SYDVKM. Trimming pared 8 bases from V and 10 bases from J, leaving 20 bases between. The CDR3 DNA reads as TGTGCCAGCCGCCCCCCACCCCAGGAGGACTACACCTTC. Its protein is CASRPPPQEDYTF.

This clonotype was picked up many times. The chain uses TRBV12-3 or TRBV12-4 and TRBJ1-1; D ambiguous. The V end was cut by 2 bases, the J end by 3 bases, with 4 bases between. The CDR3 runs 12 residues. The chain's CDR3 is CASSLIHTEAFF. DNA of the CDR3: TGTGCCAGCAGTTTAATCCACACTGAAGCTTTCTTT.

As to this clonotype: An end of the junction does not agree with germline; a read error may underlie this. The chain couples TRBV3-1 to TRBJ1-3, with D perhaps matching TRBD1 (5 bases). The CDR3 length is 16 residues. Per germline, CDR1 LGHDT and CDR2 YNNKEL (reference sequence). The CDR3 coding sequence is TGTGCCAGCAGGAGTAGGGGCCCAGTTTTTGGAACCACCATATATTTT. Translated: CASRSRGPVFGTTIYF.

This clonotype has a handful of counts. This chain connects TRBV5-5 to TRBJ2-3; weak D call: TRBD1 (6 bases). Germline V CDR1 and CDR2: SGHKS, YYEKEE (reference sequence). The CDR3 contains 16 residues. The V and J ends lost 4 bases and 0 bases respectively, with 15 bases between them. CDR3 nucleotide sequence: TGTGCCAGCAGCCAGACGGACAGCCGAAGCACAGATACGCAGTATTTT. Translated, it gives CASSQTDSRSTDTQYF. Full variable domain (rest looked up from reference TRBV5-5 and TRBJ2-3): DAGVTQSPTHLIKTRGQQVTLRCSPISGHKSVSWYQQVLGQGPQFIFQYYEKEERGRGNFPDRFSARQFPNYSSELNVNALLLGDSALYLCASSQTDSRSTDTQYFGPGTRLTVL.

This clonotype was seen ten or more times. V and J are TRBV28 and TRBJ1-4, with D possibly matching TRBD1 (5 bases). Germline values: CDR1 MDHEN, CDR2 SYDVKM. The CDR3 runs to 15 residues. V gave up 6 bases and J gave up 1 base, with 12 bases separating them. The CDR3 reads CASRPRQLTNEKLFF. The CDR3 DNA reads as TGTGCCAGCAGGCCAAGACAGCTAACTAATGAAAAACTGTTTTTT.

Concerning this clonotype itself: One base away lies a much larger clone, so this may be a sequencing read error. CDR3 loop: CASSLQGAMNTQAFF. The CDR3 DNA reads as TGTGCCAGCAGCCTACAGGGGGCGATGAACACTCAAGCTTTCTTT. V gene TRBV5-6 combines with J gene TRBJ1-1; TRBD1 matches 9 bases. The CDR3 runs 15 residues. Per the germline V gene, CDR1 is SGHDT and CDR2 is YYEEEE.

This clonotype has a count of ten or more. The chain links TRBV3-1 to TRBJ1-3; the D is unclear. V was cut by 0 bases and J by 5 bases, with 5 bases left in between. This CDR3 spans 13 amino acids. Germline V gene lookup returns CDR1 LGHDT and CDR2 YNNKEL (reference sequence). CDR3 region: CASSQDERNTIYF. CDR3 nucleotides: TGTGCCAGCAGCCAAGACGAGAGAAACACCATATATTTT.

V is TRBV20-1 and J is TRBJ2-1; 8 bases match TRBD2. The germline gives CDR1 DFQATT, CDR2 SNEGSKA (reference sequence). There are 15 residues in the CDR3. V gave up 1 base and J gave up 6 bases; unmatched junction bases: 8. CDR3 DNA: TGCAGTGCTAGAGTCTATAGCGGGGCCGTCAATGAGCAGTTCTTC. Amino acids: CSARVYSGAVNEQFF.